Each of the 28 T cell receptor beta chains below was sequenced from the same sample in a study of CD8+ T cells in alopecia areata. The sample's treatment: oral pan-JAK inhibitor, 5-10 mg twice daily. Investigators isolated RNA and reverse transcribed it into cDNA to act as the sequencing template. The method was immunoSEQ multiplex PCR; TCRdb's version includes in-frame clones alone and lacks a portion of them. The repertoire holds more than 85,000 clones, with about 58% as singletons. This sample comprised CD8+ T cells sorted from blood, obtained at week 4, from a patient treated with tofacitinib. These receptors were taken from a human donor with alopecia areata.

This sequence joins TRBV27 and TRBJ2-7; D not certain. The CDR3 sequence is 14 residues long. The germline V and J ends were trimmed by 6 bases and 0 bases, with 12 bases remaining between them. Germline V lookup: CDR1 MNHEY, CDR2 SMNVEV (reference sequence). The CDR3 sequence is CASRNSLSSYEQYF. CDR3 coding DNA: TGTGCCAGCAGAAACAGTCTCAGCTCCTACGAGCAGTACTTC.

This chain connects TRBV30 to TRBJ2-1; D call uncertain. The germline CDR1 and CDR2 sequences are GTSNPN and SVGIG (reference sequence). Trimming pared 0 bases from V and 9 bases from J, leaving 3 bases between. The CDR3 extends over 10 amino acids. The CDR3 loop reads CAWSVGEQFF. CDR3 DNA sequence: TGTGCCTGGAGTGTTGGTGAGCAGTTCTTC. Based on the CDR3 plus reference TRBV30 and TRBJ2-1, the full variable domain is SQTIHQWPATLVQPVGSPLSLECTVEGTSNPNLYWYRQAAGRGLQLLFYSVGIGQISSEVPQNLSASRPQDRQFILSSKKLLLSDSGFYLCAWSVGEQFFGPGTRLTVL.

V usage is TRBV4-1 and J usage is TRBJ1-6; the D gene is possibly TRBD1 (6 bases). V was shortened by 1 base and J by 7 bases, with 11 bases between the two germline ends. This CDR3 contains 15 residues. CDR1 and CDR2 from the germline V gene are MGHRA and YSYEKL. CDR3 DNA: TGCGCCAGCAGCCAAGTCTGGGGGGCGAATTCACCCCTCCACTTT. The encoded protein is CASSQVWGANSPLHF.

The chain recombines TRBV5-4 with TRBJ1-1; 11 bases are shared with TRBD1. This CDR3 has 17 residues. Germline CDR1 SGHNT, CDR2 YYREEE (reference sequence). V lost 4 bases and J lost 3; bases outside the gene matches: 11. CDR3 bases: TGTGCCAGCAGCCACTTCGGACAGGGGGCGTTGGACACTGAAGCTTTCTTT. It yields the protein CASSHFGQGALDTEAFF.

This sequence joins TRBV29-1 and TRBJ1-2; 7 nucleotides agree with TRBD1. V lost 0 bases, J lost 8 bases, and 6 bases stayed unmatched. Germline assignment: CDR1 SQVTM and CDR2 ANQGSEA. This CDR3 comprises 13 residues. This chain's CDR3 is CSVEDTRGRGYTF. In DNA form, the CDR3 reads TGCAGCGTTGAAGATACCAGGGGGAGGGGCTACACCTTC.

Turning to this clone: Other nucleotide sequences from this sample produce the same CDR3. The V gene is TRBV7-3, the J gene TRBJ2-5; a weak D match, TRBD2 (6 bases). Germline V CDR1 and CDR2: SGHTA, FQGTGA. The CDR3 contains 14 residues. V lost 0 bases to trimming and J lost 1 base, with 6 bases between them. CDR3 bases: TGTGCCAGCAGCTTAACGGGGGGCCAAGAGACCCAGTACTTC. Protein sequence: CASSLTGGQETQYF.

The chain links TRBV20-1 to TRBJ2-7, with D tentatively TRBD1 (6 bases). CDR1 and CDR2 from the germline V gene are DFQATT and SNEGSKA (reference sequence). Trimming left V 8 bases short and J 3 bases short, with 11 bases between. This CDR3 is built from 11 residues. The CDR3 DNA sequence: TGCAGTCGCAAACAGGGCTACGAGCAGTACTTC. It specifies CSRKQGYEQYF.

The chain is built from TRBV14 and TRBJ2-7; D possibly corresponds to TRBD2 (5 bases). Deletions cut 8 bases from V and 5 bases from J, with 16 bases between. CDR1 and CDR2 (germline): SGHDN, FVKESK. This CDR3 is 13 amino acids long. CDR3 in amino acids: CASLGGFWNEQYF. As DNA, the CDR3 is TGTGCCAGCCTTGGCGGGTTCTGGAACGAGCAGTACTTC.

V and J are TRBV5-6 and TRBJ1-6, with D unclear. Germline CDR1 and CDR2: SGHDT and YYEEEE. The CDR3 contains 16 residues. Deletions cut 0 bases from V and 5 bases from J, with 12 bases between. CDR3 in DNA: TGTGCCAGCAGCTTGGAGTCGAAGAAGAATAATTCACCCCTCCACTTT. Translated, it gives CASSLESKKNNSPLHF.

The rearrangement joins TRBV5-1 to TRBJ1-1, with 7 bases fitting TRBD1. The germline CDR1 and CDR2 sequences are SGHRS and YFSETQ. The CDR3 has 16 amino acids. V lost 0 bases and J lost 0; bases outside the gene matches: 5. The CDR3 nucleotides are TGCGCCAGCAGCTTGGCTGAGACAGGGATGAACACTGAAGCTTTCTTT. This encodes CASSLAETGMNTEAFF.

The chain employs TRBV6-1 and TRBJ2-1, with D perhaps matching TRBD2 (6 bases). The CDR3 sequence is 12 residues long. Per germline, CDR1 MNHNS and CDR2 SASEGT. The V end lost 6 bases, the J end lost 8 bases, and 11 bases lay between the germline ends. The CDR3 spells CASSGSRYEQFF. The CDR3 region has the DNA TGTGCCAGCAGCGGGAGTCGGTATGAGCAGTTCTTC.

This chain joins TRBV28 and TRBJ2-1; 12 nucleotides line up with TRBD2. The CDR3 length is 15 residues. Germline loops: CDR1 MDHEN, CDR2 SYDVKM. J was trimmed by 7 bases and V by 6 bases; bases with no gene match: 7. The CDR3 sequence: CASRASGRAWNEQFF. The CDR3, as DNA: TGTGCCAGCAGAGCTAGCGGGAGGGCGTGGAATGAGCAGTTCTTC. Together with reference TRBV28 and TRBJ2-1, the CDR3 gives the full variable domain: DVKVTQSSRYLVKRTGEKVFLECVQDMDHENMFWYRQDPGLGLRLIYFSYDVKMKEKGDIPEGYSVSREKKERFSLILESASTNQTSMYLCASRASGRAWNEQFFGPGTRLTVL.

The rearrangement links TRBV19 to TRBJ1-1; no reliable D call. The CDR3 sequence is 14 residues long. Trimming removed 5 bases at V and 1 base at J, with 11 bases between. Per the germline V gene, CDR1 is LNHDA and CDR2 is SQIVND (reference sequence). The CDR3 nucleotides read TGTGCCAGTAGTCTCGACGGAGAGAACACTGAAGCTTTCTTT. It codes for CASSLDGENTEAFF.

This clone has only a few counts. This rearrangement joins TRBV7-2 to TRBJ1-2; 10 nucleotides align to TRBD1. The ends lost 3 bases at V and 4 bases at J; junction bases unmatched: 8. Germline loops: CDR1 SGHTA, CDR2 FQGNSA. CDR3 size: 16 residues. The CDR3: CASSFSTTGGTYGYTF. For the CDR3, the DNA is TGTGCCAGCAGCTTTTCTACGACAGGGGGCACCTATGGCTACACCTTC.

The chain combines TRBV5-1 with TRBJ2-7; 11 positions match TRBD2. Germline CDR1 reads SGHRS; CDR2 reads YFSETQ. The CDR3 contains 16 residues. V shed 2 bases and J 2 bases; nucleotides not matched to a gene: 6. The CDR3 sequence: CASSFPSGRPPYEQYF. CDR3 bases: TGCGCCAGCAGCTTTCCTAGCGGGAGGCCCCCCTACGAGCAGTACTTC.

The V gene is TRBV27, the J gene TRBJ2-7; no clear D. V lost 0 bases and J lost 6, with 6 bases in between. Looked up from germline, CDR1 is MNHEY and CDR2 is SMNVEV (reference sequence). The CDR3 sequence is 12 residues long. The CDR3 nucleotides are TGTGCCAGCAGTTTATCGTGGGGCGAGCAGTACTTC. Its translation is CASSLSWGEQYF.

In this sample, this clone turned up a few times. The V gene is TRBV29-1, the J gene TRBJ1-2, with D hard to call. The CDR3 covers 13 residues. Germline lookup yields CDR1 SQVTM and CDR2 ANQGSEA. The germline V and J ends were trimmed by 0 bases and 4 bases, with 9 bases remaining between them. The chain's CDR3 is CSVEDSLPYGYTF. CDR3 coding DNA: TGCAGCGTTGAAGACTCCTTACCCTATGGCTACACCTTC.

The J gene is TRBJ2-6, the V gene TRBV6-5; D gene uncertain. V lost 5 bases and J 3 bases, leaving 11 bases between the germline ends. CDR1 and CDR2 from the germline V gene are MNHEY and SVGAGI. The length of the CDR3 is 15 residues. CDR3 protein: CASSLEPNGANVLTF. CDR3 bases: TGTGCCAGCAGTCTCGAACCAAATGGGGCCAACGTCCTGACTTTC.

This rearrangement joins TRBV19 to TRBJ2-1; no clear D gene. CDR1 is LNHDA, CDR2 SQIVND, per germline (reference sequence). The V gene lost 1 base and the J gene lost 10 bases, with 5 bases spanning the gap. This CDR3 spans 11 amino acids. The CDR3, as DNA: TGTGCCAGTAGTATAGCCAGCGAGCAGTTCTTC. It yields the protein CASSIASEQFF. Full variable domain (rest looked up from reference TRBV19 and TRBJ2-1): DGGITQSPKYLFRKEGQNVTLSCEQNLNHDAMYWYRQDPGQGLRLIYYSQIVNDFQKGDIAEGYSVSREKKESFPLTVTSAQKNPTAFYLCASSIASEQFFGPGTRLTVL.

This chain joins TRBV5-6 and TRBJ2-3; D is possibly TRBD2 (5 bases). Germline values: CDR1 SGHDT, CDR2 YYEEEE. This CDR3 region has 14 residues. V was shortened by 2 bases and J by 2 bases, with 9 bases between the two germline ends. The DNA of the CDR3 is TGTGCCAGCAGCTTAGGACGGGACACAGATACGCAGTATTTT. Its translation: CASSLGRDTDTQYF.

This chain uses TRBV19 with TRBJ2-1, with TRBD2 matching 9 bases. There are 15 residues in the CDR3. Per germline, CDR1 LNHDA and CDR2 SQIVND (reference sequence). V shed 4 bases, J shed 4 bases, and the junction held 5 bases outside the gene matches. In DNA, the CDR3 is TGTGCCAGTAGTAATAGCGGGAGTGGTTACAATGAGCAGTTCTTC. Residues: CASSNSGSGYNEQFF.

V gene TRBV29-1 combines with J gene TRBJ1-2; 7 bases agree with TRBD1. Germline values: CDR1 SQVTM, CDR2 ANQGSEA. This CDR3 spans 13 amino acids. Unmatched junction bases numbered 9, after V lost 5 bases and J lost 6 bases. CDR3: CSVTQAGTDGYTF. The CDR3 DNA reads TGCAGCGTTACCCAGGCCGGGACAGATGGCTACACCTTC.

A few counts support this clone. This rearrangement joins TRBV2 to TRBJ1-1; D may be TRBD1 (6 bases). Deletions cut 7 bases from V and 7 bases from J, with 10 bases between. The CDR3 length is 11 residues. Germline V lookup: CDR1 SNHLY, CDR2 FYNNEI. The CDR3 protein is CASIEGGEAFF. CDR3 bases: TGTGCCAGCATCGAGGGGGGTGAAGCTTTCTTT.

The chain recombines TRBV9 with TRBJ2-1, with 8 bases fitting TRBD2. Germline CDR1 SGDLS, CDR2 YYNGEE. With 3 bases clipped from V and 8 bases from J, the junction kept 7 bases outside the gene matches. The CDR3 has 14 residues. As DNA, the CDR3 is TGTGCCAGCAGCGCCGGGACTAGATCCTATGAGCAGTTCTTC. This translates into CASSAGTRSYEQFF. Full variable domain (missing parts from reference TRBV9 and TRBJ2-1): DSGVTQTPKHLITATGQRVTLRCSPRSGDLSVYWYQQSLDQGLQFLIQYYNGEERAKGNILERFSAQQFPDLHSELNLSSLELGDSALYFCASSAGTRSYEQFFGPGTRLTVL.

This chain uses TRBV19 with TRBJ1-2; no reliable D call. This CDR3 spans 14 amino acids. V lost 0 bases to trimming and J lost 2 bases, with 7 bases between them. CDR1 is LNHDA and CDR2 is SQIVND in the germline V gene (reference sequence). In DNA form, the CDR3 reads TGTGCCAGTAGTATAGACCCGGGGAACTATGGCTACACCTTC. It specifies CASSIDPGNYGYTF.

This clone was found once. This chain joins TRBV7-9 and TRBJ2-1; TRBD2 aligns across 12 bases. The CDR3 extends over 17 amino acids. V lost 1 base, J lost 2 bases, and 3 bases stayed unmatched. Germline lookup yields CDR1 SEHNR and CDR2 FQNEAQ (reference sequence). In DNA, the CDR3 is TGTGCCAGCAGCTTAGATACTAGCGGGAGGACCTACAATGAGCAGTTCTTC. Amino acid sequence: CASSLDTSGRTYNEQFF.

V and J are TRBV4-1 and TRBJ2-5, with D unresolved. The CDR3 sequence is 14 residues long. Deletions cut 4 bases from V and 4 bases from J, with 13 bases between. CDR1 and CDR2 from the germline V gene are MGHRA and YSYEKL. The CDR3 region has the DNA TGCGCCAGCAGCCCGACAACAACCCTAGAGACCCAGTACTTC. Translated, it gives CASSPTTTLETQYF.

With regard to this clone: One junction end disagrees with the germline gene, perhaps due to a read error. The CDR3 reads CASSSEGLANNEQLF. The CDR3 DNA reads as TGTGCCAGCAGCTCGGAGGGACTAGCGAACAATGAGCAGCTCTTC. This chain joins TRBV7-6 and TRBJ2-1; 10 positions agree with TRBD2. The CDR3 sequence is 15 residues long. Per germline, CDR1 SGHVS and CDR2 FNYEAQ.